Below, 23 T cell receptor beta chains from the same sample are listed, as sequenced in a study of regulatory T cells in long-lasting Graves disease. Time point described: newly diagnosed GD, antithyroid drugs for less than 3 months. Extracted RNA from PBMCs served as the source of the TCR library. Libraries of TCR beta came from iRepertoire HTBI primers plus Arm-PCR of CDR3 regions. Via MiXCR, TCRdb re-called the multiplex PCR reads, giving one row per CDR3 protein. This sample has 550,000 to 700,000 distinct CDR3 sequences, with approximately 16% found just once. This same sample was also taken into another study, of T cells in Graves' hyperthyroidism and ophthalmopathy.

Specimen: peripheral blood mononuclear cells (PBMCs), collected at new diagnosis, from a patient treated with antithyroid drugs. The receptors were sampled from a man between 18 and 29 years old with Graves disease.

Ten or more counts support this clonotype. The CDR3 region has the DNA TGTGCCAGCAGAAAGAACCAATTCCATCTAGCGGGGGAACAAAATGAGCAGTTCTTC. Protein product: CASRKNQFHLAGEQNEQFF. The rearrangement joins TRBV28 to TRBJ2-1; 10 bases agree with TRBD2. Germline assignment: CDR1 MDHEN and CDR2 SYDVKM. V shed 6 bases, J shed 7 bases, and the junction held 21 bases outside the gene matches. This CDR3 comprises 19 residues.

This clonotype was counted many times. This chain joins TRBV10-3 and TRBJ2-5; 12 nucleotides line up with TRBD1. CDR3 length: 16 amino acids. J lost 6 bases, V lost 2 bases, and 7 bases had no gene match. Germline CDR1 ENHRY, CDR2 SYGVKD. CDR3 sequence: CAISEPGTGGGKTQYF. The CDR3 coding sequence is TGTGCCATCAGTGAGCCCGGGACAGGGGGCGGAAAGACCCAGTACTTC.

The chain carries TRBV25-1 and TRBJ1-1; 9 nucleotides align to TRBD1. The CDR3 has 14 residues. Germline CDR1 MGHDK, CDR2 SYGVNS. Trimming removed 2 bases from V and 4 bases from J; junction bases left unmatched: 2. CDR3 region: CASSELDRGTEAFF. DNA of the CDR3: TGTGCCAGCAGTGAACTGGACAGGGGCACTGAAGCTTTCTTT.

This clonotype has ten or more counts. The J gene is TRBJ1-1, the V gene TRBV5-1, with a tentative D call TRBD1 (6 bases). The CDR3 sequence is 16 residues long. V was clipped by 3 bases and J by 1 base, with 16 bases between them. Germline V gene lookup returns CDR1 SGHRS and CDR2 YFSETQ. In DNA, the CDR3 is TGCGCCAGCAGCTCCTCGGGGGGCCTGAGGAACACTGAAGCTTTCTTT. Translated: CASSSSGGLRNTEAFF.

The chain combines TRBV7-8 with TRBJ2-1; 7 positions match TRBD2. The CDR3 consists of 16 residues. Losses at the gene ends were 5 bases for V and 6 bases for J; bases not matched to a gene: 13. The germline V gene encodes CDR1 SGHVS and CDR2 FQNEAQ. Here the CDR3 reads CASSPRTSVGLNEQFF. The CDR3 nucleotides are TGTGCCAGCAGCCCGCGGACTAGTGTCGGGCTCAATGAGCAGTTCTTC.

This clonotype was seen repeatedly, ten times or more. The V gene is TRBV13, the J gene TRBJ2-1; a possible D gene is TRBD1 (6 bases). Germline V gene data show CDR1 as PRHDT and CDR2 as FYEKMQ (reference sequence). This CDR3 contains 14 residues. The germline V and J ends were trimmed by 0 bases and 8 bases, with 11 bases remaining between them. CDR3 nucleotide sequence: TGTGCCAGCAGCTTAGGCGGCAGGGGCCATGAGCAGTTCTTC. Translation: CASSLGGRGHEQFF. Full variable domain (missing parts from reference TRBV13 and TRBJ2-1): AAGVIQSPRHLIKEKRETATLKCYPIPRHDTVYWYQQGPGQDPQFLISFYEKMQSDKGSIPDRFSAQQFSDYHSELNMSSLELGDSALYFCASSLGGRGHEQFFGPGTRLTVL.

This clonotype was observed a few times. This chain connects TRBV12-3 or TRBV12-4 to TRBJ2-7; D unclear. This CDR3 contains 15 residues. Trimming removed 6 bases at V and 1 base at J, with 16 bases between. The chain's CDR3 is CASSRTSLQSYEQYF. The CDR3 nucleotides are TGTGCCAGCAGCCGTACCTCCTTACAGTCCTACGAGCAGTACTTC.

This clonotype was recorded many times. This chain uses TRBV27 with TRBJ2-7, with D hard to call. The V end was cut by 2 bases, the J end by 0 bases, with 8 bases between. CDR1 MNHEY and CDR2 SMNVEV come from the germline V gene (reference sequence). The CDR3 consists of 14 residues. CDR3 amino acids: CASSLAVNSYEQYF. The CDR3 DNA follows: TGTGCCAGCAGTTTAGCGGTGAACTCCTACGAGCAGTACTTC.

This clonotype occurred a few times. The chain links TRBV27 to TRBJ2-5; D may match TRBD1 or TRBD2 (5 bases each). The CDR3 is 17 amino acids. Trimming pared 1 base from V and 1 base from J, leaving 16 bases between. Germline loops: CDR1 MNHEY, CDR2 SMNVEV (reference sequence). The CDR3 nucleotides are TGTGCCAGCAGTTTATTTCCTGGGGCGGGTGCCCAAGAGACCCAGTACTTC. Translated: CASSLFPGAGAQETQYF.

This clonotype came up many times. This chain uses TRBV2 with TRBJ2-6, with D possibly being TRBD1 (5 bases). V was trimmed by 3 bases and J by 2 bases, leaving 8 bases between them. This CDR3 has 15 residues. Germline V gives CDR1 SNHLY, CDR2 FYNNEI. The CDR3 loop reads CASSDARAGANVLTF. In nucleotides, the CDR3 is TGTGCCAGCAGTGACGCCAGGGCTGGGGCCAACGTCCTGACTTTC.

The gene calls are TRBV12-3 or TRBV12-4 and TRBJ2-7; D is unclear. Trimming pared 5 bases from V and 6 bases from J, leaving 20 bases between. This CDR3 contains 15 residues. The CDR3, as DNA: TGTGCCAGCAGTCAACATCCTAGGGTTGCCGGCGAGCAGTACTTC. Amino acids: CASSQHPRVAGEQYF.

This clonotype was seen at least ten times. CDR3 DNA: TGTGCCAGCAGCGTACTAGATACGCAGTATTTT. It encodes CASSVLDTQYF. The chain couples TRBV7-9 to TRBJ2-3, with unresolved D. V was trimmed by 5 bases and J by 5 bases, leaving 5 bases between them. Germline values: CDR1 SEHNR, CDR2 FQNEAQ (reference sequence). The CDR3 covers 11 residues. Drawing the rest from reference TRBV7-9 and TRBJ2-3, the complete variable domain is DTGVSQNPRHKITKRGQNVTFRCDPISEHNRLYWYRQTLGQGPEFLTYFQNEAQLEKSRLLSDRFSAERPKGSFSTLEIQRTEQGDSAMYLCASSVLDTQYFGPGTRLTVL.

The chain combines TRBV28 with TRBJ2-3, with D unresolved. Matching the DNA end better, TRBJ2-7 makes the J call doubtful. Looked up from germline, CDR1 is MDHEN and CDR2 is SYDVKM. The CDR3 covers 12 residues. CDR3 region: CASTQDSYEQYF. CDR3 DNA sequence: TGTGCCAGCACCCAAGACTCCTACGAGCAGTACTTC.

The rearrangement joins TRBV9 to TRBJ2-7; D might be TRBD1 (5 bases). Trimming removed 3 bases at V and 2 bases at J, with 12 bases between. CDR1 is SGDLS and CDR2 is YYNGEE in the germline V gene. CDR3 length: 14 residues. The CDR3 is CASSAPGQTYEQYF. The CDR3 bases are TGTGCCAGCAGCGCCCCTGGACAAACCTACGAGCAGTACTTC.

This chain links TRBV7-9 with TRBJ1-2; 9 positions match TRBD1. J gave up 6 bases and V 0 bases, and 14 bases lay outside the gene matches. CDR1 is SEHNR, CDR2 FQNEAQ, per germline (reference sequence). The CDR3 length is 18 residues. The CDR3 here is CASSLAPRDRASWDGYTF. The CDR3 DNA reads TGTGCCAGCAGCTTAGCGCCCCGGGACAGGGCCTCATGGGATGGCTACACCTTC. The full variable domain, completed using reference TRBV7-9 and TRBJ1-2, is DTGVSQNPRHKITKRGQNVTFRCDPISEHNRLYWYRQTLGQGPEFLTYFQNEAQLEKSRLLSDRFSAERPKGSFSTLEIQRTEQGDSAMYLCASSLAPRDRASWDGYTFGSGTRLTVV.

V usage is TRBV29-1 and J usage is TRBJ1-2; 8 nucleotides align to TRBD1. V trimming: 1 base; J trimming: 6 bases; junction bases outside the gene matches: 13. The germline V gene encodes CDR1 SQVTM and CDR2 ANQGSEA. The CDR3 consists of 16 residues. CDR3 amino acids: CSVEVAQGAGDHGYTF. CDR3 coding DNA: TGCAGCGTTGAAGTCGCCCAGGGGGCGGGGGACCATGGCTACACCTTC.

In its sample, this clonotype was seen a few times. The CDR3 spells CASSQGHGNIKNIQYF. The CDR3 region has the DNA TGCGCCAGCAGCCAGGGGCACGGGAACATCAAAAACATTCAGTACTTC. The chain joins TRBV4-1 to TRBJ2-4; perhaps D is TRBD1 or TRBD2 (5 bases each). CDR3 length: 16 residues. Trimming cost V 3 bases and J 3 bases, with 15 bases left between them. Germline V gives CDR1 MGHRA, CDR2 YSYEKL.

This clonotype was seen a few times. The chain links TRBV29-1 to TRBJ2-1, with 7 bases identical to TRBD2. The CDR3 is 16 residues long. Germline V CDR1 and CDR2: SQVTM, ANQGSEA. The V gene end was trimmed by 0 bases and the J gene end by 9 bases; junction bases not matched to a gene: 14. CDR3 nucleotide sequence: TGCAGCGTTGAAGATCTGTTCAGCGGGAATCTTCGTGAGCAGTTCTTC. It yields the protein CSVEDLFSGNLREQFF.

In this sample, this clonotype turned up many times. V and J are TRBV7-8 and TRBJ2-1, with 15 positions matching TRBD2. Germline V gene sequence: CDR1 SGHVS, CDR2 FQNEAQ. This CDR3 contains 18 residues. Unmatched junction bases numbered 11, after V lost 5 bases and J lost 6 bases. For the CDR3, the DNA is TGTGCCAGCAGCCCTCGAGGACTAGCGGGAGGGCGGGCCAATGAGCAGTTCTTC. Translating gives CASSPRGLAGGRANEQFF.

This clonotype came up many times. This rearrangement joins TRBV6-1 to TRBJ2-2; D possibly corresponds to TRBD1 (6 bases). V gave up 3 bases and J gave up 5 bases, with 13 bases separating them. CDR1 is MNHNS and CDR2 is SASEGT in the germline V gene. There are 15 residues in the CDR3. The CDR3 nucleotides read TGTGCCAGCAGTGAGACGCAGGGGTCAACCGGGGAGCTGTTTTTT. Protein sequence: CASSETQGSTGELFF.

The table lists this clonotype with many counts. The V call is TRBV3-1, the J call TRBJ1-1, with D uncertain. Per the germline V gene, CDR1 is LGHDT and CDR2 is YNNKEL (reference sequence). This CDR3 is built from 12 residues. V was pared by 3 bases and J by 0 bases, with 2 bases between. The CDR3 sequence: CASSHMNTEAFF. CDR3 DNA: TGTGCCAGCAGCCATATGAACACTGAAGCTTTCTTT.

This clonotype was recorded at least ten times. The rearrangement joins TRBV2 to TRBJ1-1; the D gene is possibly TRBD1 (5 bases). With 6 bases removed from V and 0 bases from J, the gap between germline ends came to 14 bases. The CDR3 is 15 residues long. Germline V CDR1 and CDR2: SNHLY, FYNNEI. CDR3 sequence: CASSEGLGVNTEAFF. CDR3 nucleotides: TGTGCCAGCAGCGAGGGGTTAGGGGTGAACACTGAAGCTTTCTTT.

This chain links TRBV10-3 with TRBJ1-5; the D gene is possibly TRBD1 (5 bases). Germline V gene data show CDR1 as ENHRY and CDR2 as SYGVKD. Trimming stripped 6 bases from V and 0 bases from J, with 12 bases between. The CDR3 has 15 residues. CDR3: CAIRGDADSNQPQHF. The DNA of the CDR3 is TGTGCCATCAGGGGGGACGCTGATAGCAATCAGCCCCAGCATTTT.